Below are 22 T cell receptor beta chains sequenced from a single sample in a study of response to subunit inactivated influenza vaccine. A single record per CDR3 protein comes from TCRdb applying MiXCR to the RT-PCR reads. The repertoire has roughly 460,000 distinct CDR3 sequences, approximately 11% of them found once; the top ten carry 12%. Sequences were derived from PBMCs from blood, sampled about 6 weeks after vaccination. The receptors here all came from a man aged 45 to 65 who received an inactivated influenza vaccine.

The chain uses TRBV5-1 and TRBJ2-1; D perhaps matches TRBD2 (5 bases). Deletions cut 0 bases from V and 2 bases from J, with 24 bases between. CDR1 is SGHRS and CDR2 is YFSETQ in the germline V gene. The CDR3 extends over 20 amino acids. The CDR3 region is CASSLGRTPGGSSPYNEQFF. CDR3 DNA sequence: TGCGCCAGCAGCTTGGGCCGGACGCCCGGAGGTTCGTCTCCCTACAATGAGCAGTTCTTC.

V is TRBV24-1 and J is TRBJ2-3; TRBD2 matches 12 bases. This CDR3 contains 15 residues. CDR1 KGHDR and CDR2 SFDVKD come from the germline V gene. The J segment lost 8 bases and the V segment lost 2 bases, leaving 4 bases of the junction unmatched. For the CDR3, the DNA is TGTGCCACCAGTGATTCAGGGGGACTAGCGGGTACGCAGTATTTT. Translated, it gives CATSDSGGLAGTQYF.

This chain joins TRBV6-2 or TRBV6-3 and TRBJ2-1; the D is unclear. V lost 2 bases, J lost 5 bases, and 13 bases lay in between. The CDR3 runs to 15 residues. Germline assignment: CDR1 MNHEY and CDR2 SVGEGT. CDR3 nucleotide sequence: TGTGCCAGCAGTTACGGGGTAGCAGAACACAATGAGCAGTTCTTC. Translated, it gives CASSYGVAEHNEQFF.

This clonotype came up a few times. The V and J genes are TRBV7-9 and TRBJ1-5; weak D call: TRBD1 (5 bases). Per germline, CDR1 SEHNR and CDR2 FQNEAQ (reference sequence). CDR3 length: 16 amino acids. The germline V and J ends were trimmed by 1 base and 2 bases, with 12 bases remaining between them. The CDR3 region is CASSLGSGAGNQPQHF. CDR3 nucleotide sequence: TGTGCCAGCAGCTTAGGATCCGGGGCAGGCAATCAGCCCCAGCATTTT.

This clonotype has ten or more counts. The chain recombines TRBV12-3 or TRBV12-4 with TRBJ2-5; D uncertain. The CDR3 runs to 13 residues. Trimming removed 7 bases from V and 2 bases from J, with 11 bases in between. CDR3 DNA sequence: TGTGCCAGCACCCCTTGGGATCAAGAGACCCAGTACTTC. Protein product: CASTPWDQETQYF.

The chain joins TRBV20-1 to TRBJ2-3; 10 bases agree with TRBD2. The CDR3 loop spans 16 amino acids. With 3 bases clipped from V and 0 bases from J, the junction kept 6 bases outside the gene matches. From germline, CDR1 is DFQATT and CDR2 SNEGSKA (reference sequence). CDR3 sequence: CSASLAGGSSTDTQYF. CDR3 nucleotide sequence: TGCAGTGCTAGTTTAGCGGGGGGTTCTAGCACAGATACGCAGTATTTT.

This clonotype has at least ten counts. The rearrangement joins TRBV20-1 to TRBJ2-1, with a tentative D call TRBD2 (7 bases). Germline V gene sequence: CDR1 DFQATT, CDR2 SNEGSKA (reference sequence). The ends were cut back, 3 bases at V and 5 bases at J, with 20 bases in the middle. The CDR3 runs to 16 residues. CDR3 in amino acids: CSASSRGGKDHNEQFF. Here the CDR3 DNA reads TGCAGTGCTAGTTCTAGGGGGGGGAAGGATCACAATGAGCAGTTCTTC.

This clonotype has at least ten counts. The rearrangement joins TRBV12-3 or TRBV12-4 to TRBJ2-7; no reliable D call. V lost 6 bases and J lost 2, with 17 bases in between. CDR3 length equals 15 residues. CDR3 region: CASSQAWGRTYEQYF. CDR3 in DNA: TGTGCCAGCAGCCAAGCGTGGGGTAGAACCTACGAGCAGTACTTC.

This clonotype has at least ten counts. The chain carries TRBV7-2 and TRBJ2-3, with 7 positions matching TRBD2. There are 15 residues in the CDR3. CDR1 is SGHTA and CDR2 is FQGNSA in the germline V gene. Unmatched junction bases numbered 11, after V lost 7 bases and J lost 4 bases. In DNA form, the CDR3 reads TGTGCCAGCACACAATTAGGGGAGGGGTCAGATACGCAGTATTTT. Translation gives CASTQLGEGSDTQYF.

The gene calls are TRBV2 and TRBJ2-4; D is uncertain. Germline CDR1 reads SNHLY; CDR2 reads FYNNEI. CDR3 length: 12 residues. The ends were cut back, 4 bases at V and 8 bases at J, with 9 bases in the middle. The CDR3 region is CASSGSQDIQYF. In nucleotides, the CDR3 is TGTGCCAGCAGTGGTTCCCAAGACATTCAGTACTTC.

This clonotype was seen many times. The V gene is TRBV3-1, the J gene TRBJ2-7; the D gene could be TRBD1 or TRBD2 (6 bases each). The germline V and J ends were trimmed by 4 bases and 0 bases, with 16 bases remaining between them. The CDR3 is 16 amino acids. Per germline, CDR1 LGHDT and CDR2 YNNKEL (reference sequence). The CDR3, as DNA: TGTGCCAGCAGCCGTTTCGAAGGGGGGAGCTCCTACGAGCAGTACTTC. This translates into CASSRFEGGSSYEQYF.

The sample holds many counts of this clonotype. J is TRBJ2-5 and V is TRBV20-1, with D possibly TRBD1 on 6 matching bases. CDR1 DFQATT and CDR2 SNEGSKA come from the germline V gene (reference sequence). The length of the CDR3 is 15 residues. Trimming pared 4 bases from V and 2 bases from J, leaving 17 bases between. The CDR3 DNA sequence: TGCAGTGCTACCGGGACATCTGTATCTCAAGAGACCCAGTACTTC. Translating it yields CSATGTSVSQETQYF.

Points on this clonotype: One end of the junction varies from germline; a read error may be responsible. The chain links TRBV7-6 to TRBJ2-5; D is possibly TRBD1 (5 bases). This CDR3 spans 15 amino acids. Germline CDR1 SGHVS, CDR2 FNYEAQ. The CDR3 is CASSLFSTGQEAQYF. The CDR3 region has the DNA TGTGCCAGCAGCTTATTTAGTACAGGTCAAGAGGCCCAGTACTTC.

This clonotype was detected ten times or more. This rearrangement joins TRBV4-3 to TRBJ2-7; 8 bases match TRBD1. The CDR3 extends over 15 amino acids. V shed 1 base and J 5 bases; nucleotides not matched to a gene: 7. CDR1 is LGHNA and CDR2 is YSLEER in the germline V gene. Here the CDR3 reads CASSQVSRGPHEQYF. Here the CDR3 DNA reads TGCGCCAGCAGCCAAGTGAGCAGGGGGCCTCACGAGCAGTACTTC.

The gene calls are TRBV12-3 or TRBV12-4 and TRBJ1-2; 8 nucleotides align to TRBD1. The ends lost 3 bases at V and 10 bases at J; junction bases unmatched: 1. This CDR3 has 11 residues. The CDR3 is CASSLTGAYTF. CDR3 coding DNA: TGTGCCAGCAGTTTGACAGGGGCCTACACCTTC.

This clonotype was recorded at least ten times. This chain connects TRBV20-1 to TRBJ2-1, with 7 bases identical to TRBD1. The germline gives CDR1 DFQATT, CDR2 SNEGSKA (reference sequence). The CDR3 extends over 15 amino acids. The V gene end was trimmed by 7 bases and the J gene end by 3 bases; junction bases not matched to a gene: 12. The CDR3 nucleotides read TGCAGTGTCACCTCCGGGACAGCGAACTACAATGAGCAGTTCTTC. Its translation is CSVTSGTANYNEQFF.

This clonotype was recorded many times. The gene calls are TRBV20-1 and TRBJ1-2, with TRBD1 matching over 10 bases. Germline CDR1 reads DFQATT; CDR2 reads SNEGSKA (reference sequence). The V gene end was trimmed by 5 bases and the J gene end by 8 bases; junction bases not matched to a gene: 17. This CDR3 contains 16 residues. The CDR3 region is CSARRDPGQGSLGYTF. The CDR3 coding sequence is TGCAGTGCTCGCAGGGACCCGGGACAGGGGTCTCTCGGCTACACCTTC.

This chain connects TRBV20-1 to TRBJ2-7; tentatively, D is TRBD2 (6 bases). The CDR3 extends over 12 amino acids. Germline CDR1 is DFQATT and CDR2 is SNEGSKA (reference sequence). Trimming cost V 5 bases and J 3 bases, with 11 bases left between them. This CDR3 is CSAGGLSYEQYF. As DNA, the CDR3 is TGCAGTGCTGGGGGGTTAAGCTACGAGCAGTACTTC.

The CDR3 here is CSVGRRTSADKQYF. The CDR3 DNA reads as TGCAGTGTTGGGAGAAGGACTAGCGCCGACAAGCAGTACTTC. The V and J genes are TRBV20-1 and TRBJ2-7; 9 bases agree with TRBD2. This CDR3 spans 14 amino acids. Germline CDR1 DFQATT, CDR2 SNEGSKA (reference sequence). The trim removed 7 bases at V and 8 bases at J, leaving 15 bases unmatched.

This clonotype was seen more than once but under ten times. This chain uses TRBV5-5 with TRBJ1-1; D is perhaps TRBD1 (5 bases). Germline CDR1 and CDR2: SGHKS and YYEKEE (reference sequence). This CDR3 is built from 17 residues. Deletions cut 0 bases from V and 0 bases from J, with 15 bases between. The CDR3 here is CASSLGGQGRMNTEAFF. Written as DNA, the CDR3 is TGTGCCAGCAGCTTGGGTGGGCAGGGTCGGATGAACACTGAAGCTTTCTTT.

This clonotype was counted at least ten times. For the CDR3, the DNA is TGTGCCAGCAGTCTCCTAGTGTCCAATGAGCAGTTCTTC. Translation gives CASSLLVSNEQFF. The genes are TRBV12-3 or TRBV12-4 and TRBJ2-1; D remains ambiguous. The CDR3 is 13 amino acids. V lost 5 bases and J lost 6, with 11 bases in between.

A few counts support this clonotype. The genes are TRBV20-1 and TRBJ1-5; 9 bases map to TRBD1. The CDR3 spans 15 residues. CDR1 DFQATT and CDR2 SNEGSKA come from the germline V gene (reference sequence). J was trimmed by 5 bases and V by 4 bases; bases with no gene match: 9. In DNA form, the CDR3 reads TGCAGTGCTAACCCGACAGGGGGTAGGGATCAGCCCCAGCATTTT. Translating it yields CSANPTGGRDQPQHF.